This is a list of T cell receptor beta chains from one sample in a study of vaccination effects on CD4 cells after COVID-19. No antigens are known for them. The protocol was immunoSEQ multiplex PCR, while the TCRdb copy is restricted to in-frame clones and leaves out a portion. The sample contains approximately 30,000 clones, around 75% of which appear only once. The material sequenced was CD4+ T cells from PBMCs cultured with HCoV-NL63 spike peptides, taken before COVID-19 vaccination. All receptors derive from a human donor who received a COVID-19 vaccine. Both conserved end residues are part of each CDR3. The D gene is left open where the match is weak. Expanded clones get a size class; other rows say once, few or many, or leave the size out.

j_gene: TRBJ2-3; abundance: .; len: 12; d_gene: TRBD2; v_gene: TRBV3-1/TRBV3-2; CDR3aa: CASSYGEGTQYF; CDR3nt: TGTGCCAGCAGCTACGGGGAGGGTACGCAGTATTTT
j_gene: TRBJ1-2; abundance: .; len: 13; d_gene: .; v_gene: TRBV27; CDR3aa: CASSFYRAHGYTF; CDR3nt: TGTGCCAGCAGTTTTTATAGGGCCCACGGCTACACCTTC
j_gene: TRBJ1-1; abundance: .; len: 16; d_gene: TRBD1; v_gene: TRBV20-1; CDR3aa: CSASDAGTGLGTEAFF; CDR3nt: TGCAGTGCTAGTGACGCCGGGACAGGGTTGGGCACTGAAGCTTTCTTT
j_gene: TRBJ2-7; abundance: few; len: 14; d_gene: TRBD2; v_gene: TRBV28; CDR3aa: CASSISGVAYEQYF; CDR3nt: TGTGCCAGCAGTATTAGCGGGGTTGCCTACGAGCAGTACTTC
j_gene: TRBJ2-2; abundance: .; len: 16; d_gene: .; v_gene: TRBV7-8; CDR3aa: CASSFAQTWDTGELFF; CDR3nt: TGTGCCAGCAGCTTTGCCCAGACTTGGGACACCGGGGAGCTGTTTTTT
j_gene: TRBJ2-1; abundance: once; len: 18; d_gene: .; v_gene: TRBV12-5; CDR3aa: CASGLVPGLITSYNEQFF; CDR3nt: TGTGCTAGTGGTTTGGTACCCGGACTTATAACCTCCTACAATGAGCAGTTCTTC
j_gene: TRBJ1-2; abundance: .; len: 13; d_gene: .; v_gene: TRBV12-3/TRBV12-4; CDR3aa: CASSFSAVVGYTF; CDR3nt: TGTGCCAGCAGTTTTTCCGCAGTGGTTGGCTACACCTTC
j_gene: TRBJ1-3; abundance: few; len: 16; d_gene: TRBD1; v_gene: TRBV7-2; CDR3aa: CASSQDRTISGNTIYF; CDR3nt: TGTGCCAGCAGCCAGGACAGGACTATCTCTGGAAACACCATATATTTT
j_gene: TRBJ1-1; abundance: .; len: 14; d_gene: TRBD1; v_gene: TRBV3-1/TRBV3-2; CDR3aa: CASSPPGQGIPAFF; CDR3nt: TGTGCCAGCAGCCCTCCGGGACAGGGGATACCGGCTTTCTTT
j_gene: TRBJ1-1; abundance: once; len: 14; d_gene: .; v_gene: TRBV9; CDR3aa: CASSPPGVGTEAFF; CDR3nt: TGTGCCAGCAGCCCCCCGGGGGTGGGCACTGAAGCTTTCTTT
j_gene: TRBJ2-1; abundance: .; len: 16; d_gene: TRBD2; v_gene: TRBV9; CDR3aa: CASSVGPSGGNNEQFF; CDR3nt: TGTGCCAGCAGCGTAGGGCCTAGCGGGGGGAACAATGAGCAGTTCTTC
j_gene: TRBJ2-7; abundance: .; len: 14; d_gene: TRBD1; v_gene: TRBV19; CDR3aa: CASSARDSAYEQYF; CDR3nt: TGTGCCAGTAGTGCCCGGGACAGCGCCTACGAGCAGTACTTC
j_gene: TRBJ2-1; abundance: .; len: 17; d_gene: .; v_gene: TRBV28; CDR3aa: CASSSHLLFHGGNEQFF; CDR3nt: TGTGCCAGCAGTTCCCACCTACTATTCCACGGGGGCAATGAGCAGTTCTTC
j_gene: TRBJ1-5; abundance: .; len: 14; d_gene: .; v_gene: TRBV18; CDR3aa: CASSLGRPPQPQHF; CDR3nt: TGTGCCAGCTCACTCGGCAGGCCCCCACAGCCCCAGCATTTT
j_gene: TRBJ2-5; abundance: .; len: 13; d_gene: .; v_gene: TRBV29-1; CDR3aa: CSVGTRAGETQYF; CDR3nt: TGCAGCGTTGGGACACGGGCGGGGGAGACCCAGTACTTC
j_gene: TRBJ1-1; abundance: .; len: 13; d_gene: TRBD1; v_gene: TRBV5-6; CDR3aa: CASSRDRVTEAFF; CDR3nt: TGTGCCAGCAGTCGGGACAGGGTCACTGAAGCTTTCTTT
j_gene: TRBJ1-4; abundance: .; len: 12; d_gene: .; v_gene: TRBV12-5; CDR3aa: CASGLVRGTLFF; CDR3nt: TGTGCTAGTGGTTTGGTACGCGGGACCCTGTTTTTT
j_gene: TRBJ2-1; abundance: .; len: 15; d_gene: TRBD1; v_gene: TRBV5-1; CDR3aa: CASSSAGQGAGEQFF; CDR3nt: TGCGCCAGCAGCTCAGCGGGACAGGGGGCTGGGGAGCAGTTCTTC
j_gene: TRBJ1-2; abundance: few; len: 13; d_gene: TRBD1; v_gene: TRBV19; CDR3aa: CASTDRSLSGYTF; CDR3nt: TGTGCCAGTACGGACAGGTCGCTGAGTGGCTACACCTTC
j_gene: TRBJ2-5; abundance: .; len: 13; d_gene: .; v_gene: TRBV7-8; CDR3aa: CASSLRQLETQYF; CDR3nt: TGTGCCAGCAGCCTCCGACAGTTAGAGACCCAGTACTTC
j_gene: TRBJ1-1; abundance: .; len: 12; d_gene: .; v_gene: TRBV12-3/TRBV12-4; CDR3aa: CASSWWDTEAFF; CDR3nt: TGTGCCAGCAGTTGGTGGGACACTGAAGCTTTCTTT
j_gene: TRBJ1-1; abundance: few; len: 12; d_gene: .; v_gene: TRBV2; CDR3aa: CASSTRGAEAFF; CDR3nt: TGTGCCAGCTCGACGAGAGGAGCTGAAGCTTTCTTT
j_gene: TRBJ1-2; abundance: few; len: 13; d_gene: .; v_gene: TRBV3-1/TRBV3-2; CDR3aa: CASSHGQNYGYTF; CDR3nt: TGTGCCAGCAGCCACGGACAGAACTATGGCTACACCTTC
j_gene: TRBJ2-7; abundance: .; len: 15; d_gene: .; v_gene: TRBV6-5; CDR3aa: CASSDPGTPPYEQYF; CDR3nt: TGTGCCAGCAGCGACCCCGGGACTCCGCCCTACGAGCAGTACTTC
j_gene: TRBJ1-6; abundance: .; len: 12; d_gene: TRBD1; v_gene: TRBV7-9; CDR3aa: CASSLTGEALHF; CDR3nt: TGTGCCAGCAGCTTAACAGGGGAGGCCCTCCACTTT
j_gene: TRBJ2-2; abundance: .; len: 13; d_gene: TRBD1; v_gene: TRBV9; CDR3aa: CNYRGAGAGELFF; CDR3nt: TGTAACTACAGGGGGGCTGGGGCCGGGGAGCTGTTTTTT
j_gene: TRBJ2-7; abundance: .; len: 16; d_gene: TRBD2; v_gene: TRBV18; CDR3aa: CASSLDEAGVGNEQYF; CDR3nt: TGTGCCAGCTCACTCGATGAAGCGGGAGTGGGGAACGAGCAGTACTTC
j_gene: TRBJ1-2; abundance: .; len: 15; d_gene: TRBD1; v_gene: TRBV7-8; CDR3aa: CASSLGGQGAYGYTF; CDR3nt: TGTGCCAGCAGCTTGGGTGGACAGGGGGCCTATGGCTACACCTTC
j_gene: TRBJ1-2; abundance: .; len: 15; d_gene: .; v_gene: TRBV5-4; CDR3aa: CASSPRQRGIYGYTF; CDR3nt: TGTGCCAGCAGCCCCCGACAGAGAGGTATCTATGGCTACACCTTC
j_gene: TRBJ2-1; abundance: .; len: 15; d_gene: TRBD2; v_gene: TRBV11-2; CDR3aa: CASSSSGSIYNEQFF; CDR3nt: TGTGCCAGCAGCTCCAGCGGGAGTATTTACAATGAGCAGTTCTTC
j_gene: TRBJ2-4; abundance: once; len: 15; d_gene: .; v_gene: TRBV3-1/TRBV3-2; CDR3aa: CASSQDGVTKNIQYF; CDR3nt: TGTGCCAGCAGCCAAGATGGGGTAACCAAAAACATTCAGTACTTC
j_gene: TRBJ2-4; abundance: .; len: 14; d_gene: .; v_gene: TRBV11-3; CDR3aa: CASSPTGDKNIQYF; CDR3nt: TGTGCCAGCAGCCCCACGGGCGACAAAAACATTCAGTACTTC
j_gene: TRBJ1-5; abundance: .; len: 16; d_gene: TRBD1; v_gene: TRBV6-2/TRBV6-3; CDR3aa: CASSYWTGDSNQPQHF; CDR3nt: TGTGCCAGCAGTTACTGGACAGGGGATAGCAATCAGCCCCAGCATTTT
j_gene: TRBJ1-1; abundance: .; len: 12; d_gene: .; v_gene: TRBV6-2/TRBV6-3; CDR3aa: CASSRGETEAFF; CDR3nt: TGTGCCAGCAGTCGGGGTGAAACTGAAGCTTTCTTT
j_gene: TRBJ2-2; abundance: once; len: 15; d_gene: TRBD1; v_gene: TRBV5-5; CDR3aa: CASTPAGGLAGELFF; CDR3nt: TGTGCCAGCACACCGGCAGGGGGCTTAGCCGGGGAGCTGTTTTTT
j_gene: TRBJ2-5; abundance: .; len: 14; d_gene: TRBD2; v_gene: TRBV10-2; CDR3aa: CASREGLAEETQYF; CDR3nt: TGCGCCAGCAGGGAAGGACTAGCGGAAGAGACCCAGTACTTC
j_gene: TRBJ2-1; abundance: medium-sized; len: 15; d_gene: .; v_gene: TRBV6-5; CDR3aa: CASSPGTSHFDEQFF; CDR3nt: TGTGCCAGCAGTCCCGGGACATCGCACTTCGATGAGCAGTTCTTC
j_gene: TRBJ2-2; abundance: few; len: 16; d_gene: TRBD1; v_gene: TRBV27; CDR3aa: CASSLSSTGGIGELFF; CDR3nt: TGTGCCAGCAGTTTATCGTCGACAGGGGGGATCGGGGAGCTGTTTTTT
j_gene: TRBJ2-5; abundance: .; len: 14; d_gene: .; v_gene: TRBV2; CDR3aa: CASTLTRGYETQYF; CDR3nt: TGTGCCAGCACCCTGACTAGGGGTTACGAGACCCAGTACTTC
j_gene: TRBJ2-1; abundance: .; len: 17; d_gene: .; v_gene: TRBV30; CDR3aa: CAWTRVQLAEKYNEQFF; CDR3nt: TGTGCCTGGACGCGAGTTCAGTTAGCGGAGAAATACAATGAGCAGTTCTTC